The text below deals with one TCR beta chain. What it binds is not known. These data originate in a study of T cells in lung cancer brain metastases. General study points: Preoperative corticosteroid effects on brain metastasis T cell infiltration were not controlled.

Paired samples had equal genomic DNA input, ranging about 2 to 5.5 ug. Produced via immunoSEQ multiplex PCR; TCRdb's table is partial and in-frame only. The sample carries 4,700 or so clones, over 75% recorded once. Either synchronous oligometastatic disease or delayed solitary brain metastasis recurrence led to resection. Five deparaffinized, unstained about 11 um sections supplied tumor areas macrodissected using marked H&E slides as a guide. CDR3 length equals 16 residues. Germline assignment: CDR1 LGHNA and CDR2 YSLEER. Between the trimmed V and J ends, which lost 0 bases and 5 bases, there was a span of 16 bases.

V is TRBV4-3 and J is TRBJ1-2; D remains ambiguous. The TCR was taken from a woman aged 45-65 years with non-small cell lung cancer that had spread to the brain. The sample taken for sequencing was tumor tissue from a brain metastasis. For the CDR3, the DNA is TGCGCCAGCAGCCAAGACCCGATAGCAGCCGTATATGGCTACACCTTC. Translating gives CASSQDPIAAVYGYTF.